The clone carrying this T cell receptor beta chain was found once. Its antigen is as yet unknown. Germline CDR1 reads MDHEN; CDR2 reads SYDVKM. The CDR3 runs 14 residues. V lost 10 bases to trimming and J lost 4 bases, with 14 bases between them. The sample belongs to a study of graft-versus-host responses after intestinal transplantation. Across the study: Grafts were multivisceral, liver-intestinal, or isolated intestinal.

Study findings and constraints: GvH clones occurred in recipient marrow; some first appeared in ileum or blood.

The protocol was immunoSEQ multiplex PCR, while the TCRdb copy is restricted to in-frame clones and leaves out a portion. Altogether about 130,000 clones are present, around 90% being singletons, with the ten largest covering about 0.18%. The TCR comes from a human donor who received an intestinal transplant. This rearrangement joins TRBV28 to TRBJ2-6; no reliable D call. This specimen consisted of unstimulated CD4+ T cells sorted from spleen or lymph node cells, obtained before intestinal transplant. The CDR3 DNA is TGTGCCACCGAGGCCCATCCAGGGGCCAACGTCCTGACTTTC. Translated: CATEAHPGANVLTF.